This entry concerns a single T cell receptor (beta chain). This table comes from immunoSEQ multiplex PCR, and its TCRdb copy is limited to in-frame clones, with some not included. The data hold about 190,000 clones, with 60% to 80% observed a single time. The sample comes from a study of blood T cell repertoires in COVID-19. Study details: The origin of the acute and convalescent COVID-19 samples was the United States, Italy and Spain.

This CDR3 has 14 amino acids. V was pared by 6 bases and J by 4 bases, with 12 bases between. Per germline, CDR1 LGHDT and CDR2 YNNKEL (reference sequence). Across 20 to 25 US areas, participants ranged in age from 18 to 89 years. Recovered Cohort 3 donors showed two negative PCRs, clearance, or symptom resolution. The sequenced sample was PBMCs or T cells enriched from blood (not recorded which). The J gene is TRBJ2-2, the V gene TRBV3-1 (or the pseudogene TRBV3-2); D not resolved. This sequence was found in a woman aged 50 to 60 who had recovered from COVID-19. The CDR3 loop is CASRHPAGTGELFF. The CDR3 coding sequence is TGTGCCAGCAGACACCCAGCAGGCACCGGGGAGCTGTTTTTT.